This entry describes one T cell receptor (beta chain). From germline, CDR1 is SQVTM and CDR2 ANQGSEA. This CDR3 has 14 residues. V shed 6 bases, J shed 5 bases, and the junction held 5 bases outside the gene matches. The method was immunoSEQ multiplex PCR; TCRdb's version includes in-frame clones alone and lacks a portion of them. The sample has 130,000 or so clones, about 90% seen once; the top ten hold approximately 2.2%. These data originate in a study of control samples from healthy donors and cancer patients. This sequence joins TRBV29-1 and TRBJ2-2; 11 bases line up with TRBD1. Sequenced sample: blood. This receptor was identified in a woman aged 45-65 years in good health. CDR3 in amino acids: CSVEGQGGTGELFF. The CDR3 nucleotides read TGCAGCGTGGAGGGACAGGGGGGAACCGGGGAGCTGTTTTTT.